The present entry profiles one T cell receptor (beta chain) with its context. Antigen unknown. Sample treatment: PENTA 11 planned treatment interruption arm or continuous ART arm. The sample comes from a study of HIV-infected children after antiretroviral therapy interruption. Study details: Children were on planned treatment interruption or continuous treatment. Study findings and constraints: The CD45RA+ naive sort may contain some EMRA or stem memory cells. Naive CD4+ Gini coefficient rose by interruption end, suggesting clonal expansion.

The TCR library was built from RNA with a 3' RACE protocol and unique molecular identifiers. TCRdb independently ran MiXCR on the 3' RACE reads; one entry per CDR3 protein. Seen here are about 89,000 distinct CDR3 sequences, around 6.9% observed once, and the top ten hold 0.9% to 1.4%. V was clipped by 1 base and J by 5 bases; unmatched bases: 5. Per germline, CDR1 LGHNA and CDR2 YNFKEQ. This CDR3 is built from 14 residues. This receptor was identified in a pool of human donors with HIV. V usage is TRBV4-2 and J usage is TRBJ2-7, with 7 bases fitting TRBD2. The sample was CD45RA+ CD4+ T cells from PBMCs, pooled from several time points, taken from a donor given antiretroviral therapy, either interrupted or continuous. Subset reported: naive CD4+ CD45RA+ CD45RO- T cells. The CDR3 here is CASSQGGGGHEQYF. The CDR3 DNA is TGTGCCAGCAGCCAAGGCGGGGGAGGCCACGAGCAGTACTTC.